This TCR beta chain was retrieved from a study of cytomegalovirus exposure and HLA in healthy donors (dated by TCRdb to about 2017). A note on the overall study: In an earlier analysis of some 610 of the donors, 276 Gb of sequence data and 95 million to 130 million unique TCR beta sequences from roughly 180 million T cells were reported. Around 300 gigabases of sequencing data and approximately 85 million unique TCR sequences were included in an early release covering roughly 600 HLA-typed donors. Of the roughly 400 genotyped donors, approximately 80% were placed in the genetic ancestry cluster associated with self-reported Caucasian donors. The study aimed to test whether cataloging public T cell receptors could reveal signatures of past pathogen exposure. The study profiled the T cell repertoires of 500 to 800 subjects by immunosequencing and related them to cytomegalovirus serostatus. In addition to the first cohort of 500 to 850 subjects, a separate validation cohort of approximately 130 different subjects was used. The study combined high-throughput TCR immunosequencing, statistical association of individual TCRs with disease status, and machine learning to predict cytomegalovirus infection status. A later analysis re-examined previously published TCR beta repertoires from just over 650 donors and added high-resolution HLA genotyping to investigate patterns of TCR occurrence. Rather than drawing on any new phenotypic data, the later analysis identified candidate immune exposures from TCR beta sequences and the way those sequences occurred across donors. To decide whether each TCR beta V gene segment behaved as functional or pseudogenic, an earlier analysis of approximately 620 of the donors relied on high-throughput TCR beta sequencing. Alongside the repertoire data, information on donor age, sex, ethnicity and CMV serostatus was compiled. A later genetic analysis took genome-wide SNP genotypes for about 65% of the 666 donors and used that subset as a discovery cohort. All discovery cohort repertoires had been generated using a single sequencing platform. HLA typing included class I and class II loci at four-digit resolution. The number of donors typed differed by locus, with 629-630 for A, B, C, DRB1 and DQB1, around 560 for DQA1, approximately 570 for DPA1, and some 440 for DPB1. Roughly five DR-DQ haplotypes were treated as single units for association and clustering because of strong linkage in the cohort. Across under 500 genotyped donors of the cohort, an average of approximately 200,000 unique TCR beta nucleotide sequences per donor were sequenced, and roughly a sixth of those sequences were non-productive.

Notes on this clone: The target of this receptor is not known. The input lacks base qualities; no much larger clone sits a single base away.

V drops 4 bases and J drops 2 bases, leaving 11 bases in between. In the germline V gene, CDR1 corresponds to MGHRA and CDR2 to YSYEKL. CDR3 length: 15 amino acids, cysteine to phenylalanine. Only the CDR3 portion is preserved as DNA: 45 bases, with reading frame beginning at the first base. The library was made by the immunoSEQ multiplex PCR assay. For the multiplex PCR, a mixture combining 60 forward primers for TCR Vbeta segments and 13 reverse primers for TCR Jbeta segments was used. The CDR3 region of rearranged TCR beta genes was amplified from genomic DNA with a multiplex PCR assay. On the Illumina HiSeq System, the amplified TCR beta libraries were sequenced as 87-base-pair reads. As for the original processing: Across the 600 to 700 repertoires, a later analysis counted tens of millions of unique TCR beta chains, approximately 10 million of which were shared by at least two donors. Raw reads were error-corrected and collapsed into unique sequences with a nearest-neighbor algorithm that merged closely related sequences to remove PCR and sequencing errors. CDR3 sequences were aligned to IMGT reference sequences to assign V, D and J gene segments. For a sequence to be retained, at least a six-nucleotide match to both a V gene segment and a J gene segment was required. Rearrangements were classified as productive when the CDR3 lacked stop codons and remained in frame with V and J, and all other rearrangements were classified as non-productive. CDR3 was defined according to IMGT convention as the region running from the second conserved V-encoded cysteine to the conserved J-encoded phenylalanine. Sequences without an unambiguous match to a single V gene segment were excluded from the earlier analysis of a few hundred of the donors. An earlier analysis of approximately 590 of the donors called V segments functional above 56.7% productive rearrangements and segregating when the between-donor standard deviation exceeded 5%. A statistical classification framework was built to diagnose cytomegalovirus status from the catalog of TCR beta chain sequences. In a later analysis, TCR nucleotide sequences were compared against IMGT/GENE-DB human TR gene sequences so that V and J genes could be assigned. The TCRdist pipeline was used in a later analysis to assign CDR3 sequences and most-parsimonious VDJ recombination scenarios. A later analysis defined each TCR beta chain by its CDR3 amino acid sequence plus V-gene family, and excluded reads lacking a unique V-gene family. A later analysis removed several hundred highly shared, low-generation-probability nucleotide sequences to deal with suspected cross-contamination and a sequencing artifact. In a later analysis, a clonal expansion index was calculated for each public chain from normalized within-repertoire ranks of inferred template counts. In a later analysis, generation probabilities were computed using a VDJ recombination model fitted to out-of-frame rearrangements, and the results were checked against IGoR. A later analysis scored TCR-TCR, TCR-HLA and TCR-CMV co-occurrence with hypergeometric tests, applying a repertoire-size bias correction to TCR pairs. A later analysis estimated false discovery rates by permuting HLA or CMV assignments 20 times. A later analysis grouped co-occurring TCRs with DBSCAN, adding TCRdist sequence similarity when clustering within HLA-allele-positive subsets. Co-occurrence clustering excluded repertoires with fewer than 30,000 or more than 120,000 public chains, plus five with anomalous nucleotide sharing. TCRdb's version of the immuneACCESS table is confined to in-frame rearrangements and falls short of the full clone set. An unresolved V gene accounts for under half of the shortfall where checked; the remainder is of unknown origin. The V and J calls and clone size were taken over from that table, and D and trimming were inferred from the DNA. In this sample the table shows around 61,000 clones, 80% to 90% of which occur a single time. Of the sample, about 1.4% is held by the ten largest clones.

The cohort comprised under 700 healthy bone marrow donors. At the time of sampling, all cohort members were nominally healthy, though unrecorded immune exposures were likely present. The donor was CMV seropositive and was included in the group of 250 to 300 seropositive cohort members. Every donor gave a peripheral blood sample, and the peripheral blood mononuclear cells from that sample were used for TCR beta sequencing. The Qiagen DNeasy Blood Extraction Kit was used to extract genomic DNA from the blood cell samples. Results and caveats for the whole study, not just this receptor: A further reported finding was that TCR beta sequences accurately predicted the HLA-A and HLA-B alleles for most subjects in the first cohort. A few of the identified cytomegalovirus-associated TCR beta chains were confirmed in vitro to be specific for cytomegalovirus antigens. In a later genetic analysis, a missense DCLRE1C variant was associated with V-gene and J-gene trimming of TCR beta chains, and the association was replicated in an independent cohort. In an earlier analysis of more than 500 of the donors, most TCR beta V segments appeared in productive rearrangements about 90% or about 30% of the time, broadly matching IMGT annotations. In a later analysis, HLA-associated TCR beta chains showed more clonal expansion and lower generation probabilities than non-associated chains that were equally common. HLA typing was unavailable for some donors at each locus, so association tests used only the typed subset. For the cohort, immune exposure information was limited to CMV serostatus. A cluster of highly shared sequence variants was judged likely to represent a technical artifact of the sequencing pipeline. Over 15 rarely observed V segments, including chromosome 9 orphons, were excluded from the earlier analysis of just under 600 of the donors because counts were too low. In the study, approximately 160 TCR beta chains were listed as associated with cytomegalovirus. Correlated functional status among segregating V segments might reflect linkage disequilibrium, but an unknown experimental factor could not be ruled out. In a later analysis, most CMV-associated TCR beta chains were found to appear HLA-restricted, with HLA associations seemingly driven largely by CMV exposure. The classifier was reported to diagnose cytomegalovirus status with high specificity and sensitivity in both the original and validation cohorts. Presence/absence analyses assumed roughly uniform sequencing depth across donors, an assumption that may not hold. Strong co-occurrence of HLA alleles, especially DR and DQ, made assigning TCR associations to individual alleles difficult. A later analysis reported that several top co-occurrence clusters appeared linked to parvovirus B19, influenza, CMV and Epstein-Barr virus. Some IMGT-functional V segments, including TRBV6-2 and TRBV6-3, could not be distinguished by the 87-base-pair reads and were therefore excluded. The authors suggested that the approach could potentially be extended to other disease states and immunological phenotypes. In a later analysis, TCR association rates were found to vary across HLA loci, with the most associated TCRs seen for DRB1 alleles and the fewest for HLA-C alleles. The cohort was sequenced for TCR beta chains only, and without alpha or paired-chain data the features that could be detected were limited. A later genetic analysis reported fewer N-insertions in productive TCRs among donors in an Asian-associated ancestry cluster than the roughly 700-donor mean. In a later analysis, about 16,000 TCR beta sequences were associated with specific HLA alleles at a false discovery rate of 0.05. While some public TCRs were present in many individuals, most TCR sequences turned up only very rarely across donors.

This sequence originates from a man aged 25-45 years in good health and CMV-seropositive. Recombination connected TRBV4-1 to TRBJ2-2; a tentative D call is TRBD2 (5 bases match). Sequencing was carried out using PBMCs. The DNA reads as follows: TGCGCCAGCAGCCCCCGAGAGGGAAACACCGGGGAGCTGTTTTTT. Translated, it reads CASSPREGNTGELFF.